This T cell receptor beta chain was profiled in a study of monozygotic twins with inflammatory bowel disease. Study conclusions and caveats: Added variability in patient repertoires may stem from differing immunosuppressive treatments. Healthy twins showed more clonotype sharing with others than IBD patients, especially patients with disease activity. It was not supported that a single strong signal or clonotype was associated with IBD.

Germline V gene data show CDR1 as MNHNS and CDR2 as SASEGT. The CDR3 is 13 residues long. Of note for this clonotype: Its specificity is unknown.

Eight distinct reactions (per sample) were used to make the cDNA. With the 5' RACE reads reprocessed, TCRdb shows one record per CDR3 protein and no DNA. The sample's table shows around 190,000 distinct CDR3 sequences. This sequence originates from a human donor with ulcerative colitis or Crohn's disease, or a healthy co-twin of an affected twin (not recorded which). Source material: blood. V usage is TRBV6-1 and J usage is TRBJ1-2; TCRdb's assignment of TRBD1 cannot be checked, as there is no DNA. CDR3 protein: CASSEGQRHGYTF.